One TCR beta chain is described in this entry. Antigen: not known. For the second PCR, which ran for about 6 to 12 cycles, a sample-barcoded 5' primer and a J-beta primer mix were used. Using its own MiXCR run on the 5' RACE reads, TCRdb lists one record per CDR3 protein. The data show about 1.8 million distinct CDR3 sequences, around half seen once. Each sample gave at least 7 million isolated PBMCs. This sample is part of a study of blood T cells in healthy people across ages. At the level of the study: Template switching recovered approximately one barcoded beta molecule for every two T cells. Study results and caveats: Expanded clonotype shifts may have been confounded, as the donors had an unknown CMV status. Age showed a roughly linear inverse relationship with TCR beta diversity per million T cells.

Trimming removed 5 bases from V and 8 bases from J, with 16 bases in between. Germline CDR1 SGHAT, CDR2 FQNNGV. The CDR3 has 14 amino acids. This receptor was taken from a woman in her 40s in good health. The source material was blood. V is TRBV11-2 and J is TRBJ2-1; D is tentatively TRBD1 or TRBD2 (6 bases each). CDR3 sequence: CASSLLGGLYEQFF. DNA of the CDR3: TGTGCCAGCAGCCTGCTAGGGGGGCTATATGAGCAGTTCTTC.